Here is one TCR beta chain with its context. The authors' processing: The authors estimated nucleated cell counts from reference gene primer amplification. Data came from immunoSEQ multiplex PCR; TCRdb stores just in-frame clones and leaves some out. V and J calls and clone size are given by that table; D and trimming were obtained from the DNA. Among approximately 180,000 clones listed, about 85% were seen once. The data were obtained in a study of blood T cell repertoires in COVID-19. The wider study: Sources were T cells, B-cell-depleted T cells, or PBMCs; the material itself was cDNA or gDNA.

V lost 0 bases and J lost 7; bases outside the gene matches: 15. Germline values: CDR1 KGHDR, CDR2 SFDVKD. This CDR3 is 20 amino acids long. This receptor was obtained from an elderly woman with acute or convalescent COVID-19. The sample was peripheral blood. The V gene is TRBV24-1, the J gene TRBJ2-2, with TRBD1 identical over 11 bases. This CDR3 is CATSDLPRGPDRGRNGELFF. The CDR3 nucleotides are TGTGCCACCAGTGATTTGCCCAGGGGACCGGACAGGGGGCGGAACGGGGAGCTGTTTTTT.